This T cell receptor beta chain comes out of a study of blood T cell repertoires in COVID-19. In the study overall: Samples came from the United States, Italy and Spain, spanning acute and convalescent COVID-19.

Profiling relied on immunoSEQ multiplex PCR, and the TCRdb table lists in-frame clones only, not all of them. The table lists some 85,000 clones, about four fifths of them singletons. This clone appeared once. This CDR3 has 12 residues. The germline V gene has CDR1 MNHEY and CDR2 SVGAGI. Trimming cost V 8 bases and J 5 bases, with 12 bases left between them. The source material was peripheral blood. This receptor was obtained from a man aged 65 to 85 with COVID-19, enrolled during active disease. The rearrangement links TRBV6-5 to TRBJ1-1; the D is unclear. CDR3 amino acids: CASSDLETEAFF. The CDR3 DNA follows: TGTGCCAGCTCTGATCTGGAGACTGAAGCTTTCTTT.